Below are 6 T cell receptor beta chains sequenced from a single sample in a study of blood T cell repertoires in COVID-19. TCRdb's copy holds only in-frame clones and misses some; the assay was immunoSEQ multiplex PCR. The table records 130,000 or so clones, roughly 79% of them present only once. The sample taken for sequencing was peripheral blood. Receptor source: an older woman with active or convalescent COVID-19.

V is TRBV7-2 and J is TRBJ2-7, with 9 nucleotides matching TRBD1. Germline V CDR1 and CDR2: SGHTA, FQGNSA. The trim removed 0 bases at V and 3 bases at J, leaving 0 bases unmatched. The CDR3 length is 14 residues. The CDR3 DNA is TGTGCCAGCAGCTTAGCGACAGGGGGCTACGAGCAGTACTTC. Its protein is CASSLATGGYEQYF.

The CDR3 loop is CASKQGLVGTEAFF. The CDR3 DNA is TGTGCCAGCAAGCAGGGCCTCGTCGGAACTGAAGCTTTCTTT. The chain has TRBV28 and TRBJ1-1; D is possibly TRBD1 (5 bases). The CDR3 covers 14 residues. Trimming removed 7 bases at V and 5 bases at J, with 17 bases between. CDR1 is MDHEN, CDR2 SYDVKM, per germline.

In its sample, this clone was seen once. This chain uses TRBV7-2 with TRBJ2-3; the match to TRBD2 covers 8 bases. Germline V gives CDR1 SGHTA, CDR2 FQGNSA. CDR3 length: 14 residues. The junction had 5 bases not matched to a gene; V was cut back by 4 bases and J by 5 bases. Here the CDR3 DNA reads TGTGCCAGCAGCTACCAAGCGGGAGAAGATACGCAGTATTTT. Its translation is CASSYQAGEDTQYF.

V gene TRBV6-5 combines with J gene TRBJ2-3; 10 bases map to TRBD1. The CDR3 runs 14 residues. V shed 6 bases and J 5 bases; nucleotides not matched to a gene: 5. The germline CDR1 and CDR2 sequences are MNHEY and SVGAGI. The DNA for the CDR3 is TGTGCCAGCAGGCCGGGACAGGGGATAGATACGCAGTATTTT. Its protein is CASRPGQGIDTQYF.

The chain uses TRBV5-8 and TRBJ1-5; possible D gene TRBD1, 6 bases. CDR1 SGHTS and CDR2 YDEGEE come from the germline V gene. This CDR3 is built from 14 residues. Deletions cut 2 bases from V and 6 bases from J, with 12 bases between. DNA of the CDR3: TGTGCCAGCAGCTTTCAGGGGCGGGCTCAGCCCCAGCATTTT. As protein: CASSFQGRAQPQHF. Full variable domain (missing parts from reference TRBV5-8 and TRBJ1-5): EAGVTQSPTHLIKTRGQQATLRCSPISGHTSVYWYQQALGLGLQFLLWYDEGEERNRGNFPPRFSGRQFPNYSSELNVNALELEDSALYLCASSFQGRAQPQHFGDGTRLSIL.

The CDR3 DNA reads TGCGCCAGCAGCCGTGGGGGCGTCACAGATACGCAGTATTTT. Protein product: CASSRGGVTDTQYF. This chain joins TRBV4-1 and TRBJ2-3, with a possible D match to TRBD1 (6 bases). V lost 4 bases, J lost 2 bases, and 10 bases lay in between. The germline gives CDR1 MGHRA, CDR2 YSYEKL. The CDR3 consists of 14 residues.